A selection of T cell receptor beta chains follows, all from one sample in a study of technical replicates of blood from several donors. Here immunoSEQ multiplex PCR was the method, and the copy in TCRdb shows in-frame clones only, minus some. The sample comprises about 79,000 clones, around 90% of which are singletons, and approximately 0.4% rests with the top ten. Sequenced material: T cells isolated from PBMCs. The origin of the receptors is a human donor in good health. Some clones in this sample may be carry-over from other donors' samples. Each CDR3 is given without its conserved first and last residue. The D gene is left open where the match is weak.

d_gene,v_gene,CDR3aa
TRBD2,TRBV29-1,SVVSGDLSYEQY
.,TRBV15,ATSRVWGEGAF
.,TRBV7-9,ASSSGLYNEQF
.,TRBV6-1,ASREVHSNQPQH
.,TRBV7-2,ASSLFYYEQY
TRBD2,TRBV14,ASSHWTSYNEQF
.,TRBV28,ASSLSGREAF
TRBD1,TRBV9,ASGPGGSYEQY
.,TRBV5-8,ASSQLTYNEQF
TRBD2,TRBV28,ASSFIAGEGNTQY
TRBD2,TRBV7-2,ASSRATSGDVKFGEQY
TRBD1,TRBV30,AWSRAYTGTGAQANYGYT
TRBD1,TRBV27,ASSPGTGAHEQY
TRBD1,TRBV2,AGQGHQETQY
TRBD2,TRBV4-1,ASSPGLAGYYQSYNEQF
TRBD2,TRBV11-3,ASSPGWLAGVLDYNEQF
TRBD2,TRBV5-1,ASSPSGSAYNEQF
TRBD2,TRBV7-8,ASSLGTGTSIEQY
TRBD2,TRBV7-9,ASSASGSSYEQY
.,TRBV5-1,ASSPGSYNEQF
.,TRBV27,ASSFGGGYT
.,TRBV7-9,ASSLARDSGNTIY